This T cell receptor (beta chain) was captured by sequencing in a study of spatial heterogeneity in lung cancer. Whole-study context: Among detected sequences, beta-chain ones consistently exceeded alpha-chain ones in number.

Time point reported: sample taken at primary tumor resection. 72 TRACERx patients with early, untreated non-small cell lung cancer donated samples. CDR1 and CDR2 (germline): ENHRY, SYGVKD. V lost 10 bases to trimming and J lost 5 bases; unmatched junction nucleotides: 10. This CDR3 region has 14 residues. Single TCR cDNA molecules each had their own unique molecular identifier. TCRdb re-analysed the 5' RACE reads in MiXCR, keeping a single row per CDR3 protein. The sample yields roughly 190 distinct CDR3 sequences, 25% to 30% seen once. This clonotype was seen a few times. The receptor was isolated from a male donor with early-stage non-small cell lung cancer. V is TRBV10-3 and J is TRBJ2-2, with 7 bases lining up with TRBD2. The source was normal lung tissue next to the tumor, collected at surgery. The CDR3 nucleotides read TGTGCCACATCACCTCGGGGAGGGACCGGGGAGCTGTTTTTT. It specifies CATSPRGGTGELFF.